Below, one T cell receptor beta chain is given with its context. The antigen is undetermined. Time point noted: newly diagnosed, previously untreated cHL patient sample. The authors used newly diagnosed, untreated classical Hodgkin lymphoma PBMCs as comparison. The data are from a study of PD-1 blockade in classical Hodgkin lymphoma. Study outcomes and limitations: Sources of repertoire differences remain undefined, possibly disease activity or prior therapy. Reported findings placed baseline TCR diversity lower in newly diagnosed patients (compared with healthy donors).

Sequenced by immunoSEQ multiplex PCR; TCRdb stores in-frame clones only, minus some. The repertoire holds approximately 17,000 clones, around 90% seen once, with about 7% in the top ten. This clonotype originated in a human donor with classical Hodgkin lymphoma. Specimen: peripheral blood mononuclear cells (PBMCs).

CDR3 region: CSARLVYEQYF. CDR3 DNA sequence: TGCAGTGCTAGGCTTGTCTACGAGCAGTACTTC. The chain uses TRBV20-1 and TRBJ2-7; D is uncertain. The V end was cut by 3 bases, the J end by 3 bases, with 6 bases between. The CDR3 is 11 residues long. CDR1 DFQATT and CDR2 SNEGSKA come from the germline V gene (reference sequence).